A selection of T cell receptor beta chains follows, all from one sample in a study of blood T cell repertoires in COVID-19. The table came from immunoSEQ multiplex PCR; TCRdb's copy has only in-frame clones and leaves some out. Of over 150,000 clones listed, more than 75% are singletons. Sequenced material: PBMCs or T cells enriched from blood (not recorded which). The source of these receptors is a woman between 50 and 59 years old who had recovered from COVID-19. Each CDR3 is given with its conserved first and last residue. Each record gives: CDR3 protein, CDR3 DNA, V gene, clone size, J gene, D gene. The D gene is left open where the match is weak. Part of the rows lack a size; the others show once, few, many or a class for expanded clones.

CDR3aa: CASSPRRRAGGGYNEQFF
CDR3nt: TGTGCCAGCAGTCCACGTAGGAGGGCGGGCGGGGGATACAATGAGCAGTTCTTC
v_gene: TRBV27
abundance: once
j_gene: TRBJ2-1
d_gene: TRBD2

CDR3aa: CASSFFVGGEVEQYF
CDR3nt: TGTGCCAGCAGCTTCTTTGTGGGGGGGGAGGTCGAGCAGTACTTC
v_gene: TRBV7-8
abundance: -
j_gene: TRBJ2-7
d_gene: TRBD2

CDR3aa: CASSFRANPYEQYF
CDR3nt: TGTGCCAGCAGCTTTCGAGCGAACCCCTACGAGCAGTACTTC
v_gene: TRBV5-4
abundance: few
j_gene: TRBJ2-7
d_gene: -

CDR3aa: CASSLDMNTEAFF
CDR3nt: TGTGCCAGCAGCTTAGATATGAACACTGAAGCTTTCTTT
v_gene: TRBV11-3
abundance: -
j_gene: TRBJ1-1
d_gene: -

CDR3aa: CASSQGAYGNTIYF
CDR3nt: TGTGCCAGCAGCCAAGGGGCATACGGAAACACCATATATTTT
v_gene: TRBV3-1/TRBV3-2
abundance: once
j_gene: TRBJ1-3
d_gene: -

CDR3aa: CASSLITGEKLFF
CDR3nt: TGTGCCAGCAGTTTAATTACGGGTGAAAAACTGTTTTTT
v_gene: TRBV27
abundance: -
j_gene: TRBJ1-4
d_gene: -

CDR3aa: CASSHLSGSLYEQYF
CDR3nt: TGCGCCAGCAGCCACCTAAGCGGGAGCCTCTACGAGCAGTACTTC
v_gene: TRBV5-1
abundance: -
j_gene: TRBJ2-7
d_gene: TRBD2

CDR3aa: CASSRSDGSGETQYF
CDR3nt: TGTGCCAGCAGCCGCAGCGACGGTTCGGGAGAGACCCAGTACTTC
v_gene: TRBV7-9
abundance: -
j_gene: TRBJ2-5
d_gene: -

CDR3aa: CASSPGQNTEAFF
CDR3nt: TGTGCCAGCTCACCAGGACAGAACACTGAAGCTTTCTTT
v_gene: TRBV18
abundance: -
j_gene: TRBJ1-1
d_gene: -

CDR3aa: CASSHGQGTDTQYF
CDR3nt: TGCGCCAGCAGCCACGGACAGGGAACAGATACGCAGTATTTT
v_gene: TRBV4-1
abundance: -
j_gene: TRBJ2-3
d_gene: TRBD1

CDR3aa: CASGDDRVSYNSPLHF
CDR3nt: TGTGCCAGCGGAGATGACAGGGTTTCCTATAATTCACCCCTCCACTTT
v_gene: TRBV25-1
abundance: -
j_gene: TRBJ1-6
d_gene: TRBD1

CDR3aa: CATSRKLAGGPTDTQYF
CDR3nt: TGTGCCACCAGCAGGAAACTAGCGGGAGGGCCGACAGATACGCAGTATTTT
v_gene: TRBV15
abundance: -
j_gene: TRBJ2-3
d_gene: TRBD2

CDR3aa: CASSSSSAGDPEQYF
CDR3nt: TGTGCCAGCAGCTCCTCTTCAGCGGGAGATCCCGAGCAGTACTTC
v_gene: TRBV28
abundance: -
j_gene: TRBJ2-7
d_gene: TRBD2

CDR3aa: CASSSRVGETQYF
CDR3nt: TGTGCCAGCTCATCCCGGGTTGGGGAGACCCAGTACTTC
v_gene: TRBV18
abundance: once
j_gene: TRBJ2-5
d_gene: -

CDR3aa: CASSHAKREGSSYNEQFF
CDR3nt: TGCGCCAGCAGCCACGCAAAGCGGGAGGGCTCGTCCTACAATGAGCAGTTCTTC
v_gene: TRBV5-1
abundance: -
j_gene: TRBJ2-1
d_gene: TRBD2

CDR3aa: CASSPRTRKDTYEQYF
CDR3nt: TGTGCCAGCAGCCCCAGGACGCGAAAGGACACCTACGAGCAGTACTTC
v_gene: TRBV7-9
abundance: -
j_gene: TRBJ2-7
d_gene: -

CDR3aa: CASSQDGTSSYEQYF
CDR3nt: TGTGCCAGCAGCCAAGATGGGACTAGTTCCTACGAGCAGTACTTC
v_gene: TRBV4-2
abundance: few
j_gene: TRBJ2-7
d_gene: TRBD2

CDR3aa: CASSLGFSGMYNEQFF
CDR3nt: TGCGCCAGCAGCTTGGGCTTTAGCGGGATGTACAATGAGCAGTTCTTC
v_gene: TRBV5-1
abundance: -
j_gene: TRBJ2-1
d_gene: TRBD2

CDR3aa: CASSYRASAYEQYF
CDR3nt: TGTGCCAGCAGTTACAGGGCTAGCGCCTACGAGCAGTACTTC
v_gene: TRBV6-5
abundance: -
j_gene: TRBJ2-7
d_gene: -

CDR3aa: CASRLAGGGGSTDTQYF
CDR3nt: TGTGCCAGCAGGCTAGCGGGAGGGGGCGGTAGCACAGATACGCAGTATTTT
v_gene: TRBV7-8
abundance: -
j_gene: TRBJ2-3
d_gene: TRBD2

CDR3aa: CASSQTSGSLYEQYF
CDR3nt: TGCGCCAGCAGCCAAACGAGCGGGAGTTTGTACGAGCAGTACTTC
v_gene: TRBV5-1
abundance: -
j_gene: TRBJ2-7
d_gene: TRBD2